Following are 32 T cell receptor beta chains from one sample sequenced in a study of blood T cell repertoires in COVID-19. The protocol was immunoSEQ multiplex PCR, while the TCRdb copy is restricted to in-frame clones and leaves out a portion. Of a few hundred thousand clones listed, approximately 89% are singletons. Input material: PBMCs or T cells enriched from blood (not recorded which). The receptor source for this set is a woman in her thirties or forties with acute COVID-19.

V and J are TRBV11-3 and TRBJ2-3; D remains unclear. The CDR3 is 14 residues long. The V gene lost 3 bases and the J gene lost 0 bases, with 7 bases spanning the gap. Germline-derived CDR1 and CDR2 are SGHNT and YENEEA. CDR3 sequence reads: CASSFGPSTDTQYF. DNA of the CDR3: TGTGCCAGCAGCTTTGGCCCCAGCACAGATACGCAGTATTTT.

In regard to this clone: This sample includes further DNA sequences coding for the same CDR3. The chain links TRBV5-1 to TRBJ1-2; 7 bases align to TRBD1. This CDR3 spans 15 amino acids. The V gene end was trimmed by 0 bases and the J gene end by 2 bases; junction bases not matched to a gene: 4. Looked up from germline, CDR1 is SGHRS and CDR2 is YFSETQ. The CDR3 reads CASSLAGTDNYGYTF. CDR3 coding DNA: TGCGCCAGCAGCTTGGCTGGGACAGACAACTATGGCTACACCTTC.

A single count supports this clone. The rearrangement joins TRBV5-6 to TRBJ2-7; TRBD2 matches at 8 bases. Germline V gene data show CDR1 as SGHDT and CDR2 as YYEEEE. Losses at the gene ends were 4 bases for V and 2 bases for J; bases not matched to a gene: 8. This CDR3 has 15 amino acids. This chain's CDR3 is CASSPGGAATYEQYV. The CDR3, as DNA: TGTGCCAGCAGCCCGGGGGGGGCAGCCACCTACGAGCAGTACGTC.

This clone came up once. The rearrangement joins TRBV9 to TRBJ2-2, with D possibly TRBD2 on 5 matching bases. The CDR3 spans 13 residues. Trimming cost V 5 bases and J 7 bases, with 12 bases left between them. CDR1 SGDLS and CDR2 YYNGEE come from the germline V gene. The CDR3 region is CASSTVRDGELFF. The CDR3 DNA reads as TGTGCCAGCAGTACCGTGAGGGACGGGGAGCTGTTTTTT.

This chain connects TRBV7-2 to TRBJ2-5; 12 nucleotides line up with TRBD2. Germline V gives CDR1 SGHTA, CDR2 FQGNSA. Germline trimming cut 5 bases from V and 3 bases from J; bases unmatched to any gene: 10. This CDR3 region has 17 residues. CDR3 sequence: CASSLTPGLAGKETQYF. CDR3 DNA: TGTGCCAGCAGCCTCACTCCCGGACTAGCGGGAAAAGAGACCCAGTACTTC.

This chain connects TRBV5-4 to TRBJ2-1; 9 nucleotides align to TRBD1. Germline V gene sequence: CDR1 SGHNT, CDR2 YYREEE (reference sequence). CDR3 size: 14 residues. Losses at the gene ends were 7 bases for V and 4 bases for J; bases not matched to a gene: 6. For the CDR3, the DNA is TGTGCCAGCGGCCGGACAGGGGTTTACAATGAGCAGTTCTTC. It encodes CASGRTGVYNEQFF.

The CDR3 region is CASSSRDRVVNSPLHF. CDR3 sequence (DNA): TGTGCCAGCAGTTCTCGTGACAGGGTTGTCAATTCACCCCTCCACTTT. The genes are TRBV6-5 and TRBJ1-6; 7 bases agree with TRBD1. The CDR3 contains 16 residues. The ends lost 4 bases at V and 7 bases at J; junction bases unmatched: 10. Germline V CDR1 and CDR2: MNHEY, SVGAGI.

The chain carries TRBV9 and TRBJ2-2; D gene ambiguous. This CDR3 region has 18 residues. CDR1 and CDR2 from the germline V gene are SGDLS and YYNGEE. V lost 0 bases, J lost 0 bases, and 15 bases lay in between. The CDR3 coding sequence is TGTGCCAGCAGCGTAGTAGTAGGCGGTCCCGCGAACACCGGGGAGCTGTTTTTT. This translates into CASSVVVGGPANTGELFF.

In this sample, this clone turned up a few times. The V and J genes are TRBV20-1 and TRBJ2-3, with 10 nucleotides matching TRBD2. The germline CDR1 and CDR2 sequences are DFQATT and SNEGSKA (reference sequence). The CDR3 runs to 14 residues. Trimming removed 6 bases from V and 5 bases from J; junction bases left unmatched: 8. The CDR3 DNA reads TGCAGTGCCAGTCTAGCGGGAGCCAAAGATACGCAGTATTTT. Translation: CSASLAGAKDTQYF.

The chain recombines TRBV24-1 with TRBJ1-2, with TRBD1 identical over 7 bases. J was trimmed by 4 bases and V by 1 base; bases with no gene match: 2. The CDR3 has 14 residues. Germline V CDR1 and CDR2: KGHDR, SFDVKD. The CDR3 sequence is CATSDFRTGYGYTF. Here the CDR3 DNA reads TGTGCCACCAGTGATTTTCGGACAGGCTATGGCTACACCTTC.

The chain links TRBV5-1 to TRBJ2-3; tentative D call: TRBD1 (5 bases). The germline gives CDR1 SGHRS, CDR2 YFSETQ. The V and J ends lost 1 base and 6 bases respectively, with 9 bases between them. The CDR3 has 13 residues. CDR3 in DNA: TGCGCCAGCAGCTTGTCTGGGGCCGATACGCAGTATTTT. It yields the protein CASSLSGADTQYF.

V gene TRBV27 combines with J gene TRBJ1-2; perhaps TRBD1 as D (5 bases). V lost 2 bases, J lost 7 bases, and 11 bases lay in between. The CDR3 consists of 13 residues. The germline V gene has CDR1 MNHEY and CDR2 SMNVEV (reference sequence). CDR3 sequence (DNA): TGTGCCAGCAGTTTAAGGGCAGGGCCTGGCTACACCTTC. Its translation is CASSLRAGPGYTF.

The chain couples TRBV29-1 to TRBJ2-2, with TRBD1 matching over 8 bases. CDR3 size: 13 residues. CDR1 is SQVTM, CDR2 ANQGSEA, per germline. The ends lost 6 bases at V and 4 bases at J; junction bases unmatched: 4. The CDR3 reads CSVSTGGTGELFF. The CDR3 bases are TGCAGCGTCTCAACAGGGGGCACCGGGGAGCTGTTTTTT.

The gene calls are TRBV13 and TRBJ2-7; no reliable D call. The CDR3 runs 13 residues. Trimming stripped 5 bases from V and 6 bases from J, with 14 bases between. The germline V gene encodes CDR1 PRHDT and CDR2 FYEKMQ (reference sequence). For the CDR3, the DNA is TGTGCCAGCAGCAAATTGAAAGGCGGCGAGCAGTACGTC. Encoded protein: CASSKLKGGEQYV.

This rearrangement joins TRBV5-4 to TRBJ2-1; tentative D call: TRBD1 (6 bases). The germline V and J ends were trimmed by 3 bases and 4 bases, with 14 bases remaining between them. The CDR3 totals 15 residues. Germline V gene lookup returns CDR1 SGHNT and CDR2 YYREEE (reference sequence). The DNA of the CDR3 is TGTGCCAGCAGCTCGGGACCAGGGGATTACAATGAGCAGTTCTTC. Amino acids: CASSSGPGDYNEQFF.

On this clone: A much larger clone differs by one base, so this may be a read error. Other DNA variants within this sample encode the same CDR3. The chain uses TRBV6-1 and TRBJ2-7; 8 bases are shared with TRBD1. CDR1 MNHNS and CDR2 SASEGT come from the germline V gene. V lost 4 bases, J lost 7 bases, and 18 bases stayed unmatched. This CDR3 has 17 residues. CDR3 DNA: TGTGCCAGCAGTGCCCGTCAGGGGGCGAGGGCTTTTGTTGAGCAGTACGTC. It specifies CASSARQGARAFVEQYV.

V usage is TRBV5-1 and J usage is TRBJ1-2; the D gene is possibly TRBD1 (6 bases). CDR1 and CDR2 from the germline V gene are SGHRS and YFSETQ. V lost 1 base, J lost 3 bases, and 16 bases lay in between. CDR3 length: 16 amino acids. The CDR3 DNA sequence: TGCGCCAGCAGCTTGAAATCGGCAGGGGATTACTATGGCTACACCTTC. Its translation is CASSLKSAGDYYGYTF.

The CDR3 coding sequence is TGTGCCAGCAGCTTAATAGCGGGGGAGAATGAGCAGTTCTTC. The encoded protein is CASSLIAGENEQFF. The V gene is TRBV7-9, the J gene TRBJ2-1; 9 bases fit TRBD2. The CDR3 totals 14 residues. V trimming: 2 bases; J trimming: 7 bases; junction bases outside the gene matches: 3. Germline CDR1 SEHNR, CDR2 FQNEAQ (reference sequence).

The V call is TRBV7-9, the J call TRBJ2-6; no clear D. The CDR3 has 15 residues. Trimming shortened V by 1 base and J by 2 bases, and 6 bases separated the two germline ends. CDR1 and CDR2 (germline): SEHNR, FQNEAQ (reference sequence). The CDR3 loop is CASSLVGTGANVLTF. The CDR3 DNA follows: TGTGCCAGCAGCTTAGTGGGCACTGGGGCCAACGTCCTGACTTTC.

The CDR3 sequence is CASSQLKTGNSNQPQHF. In DNA, the CDR3 is TGTGCCAGCAGCCAACTAAAGACAGGGAATAGCAATCAGCCCCAGCATTTT. This chain links TRBV11-3 with TRBJ1-5; 7 nucleotides match TRBD1. The CDR3 consists of 17 residues. V was pared by 5 bases and J by 0 bases, with 10 bases of the junction left unmatched. Germline V gene lookup returns CDR1 SGHNT and CDR2 YENEEA.

The rearrangement uses TRBV7-8 and TRBJ1-3, with a weak D call TRBD1 (5 bases). Trimming shortened V by 5 bases and J by 0 bases, and 11 bases separated the two germline ends. The CDR3 is 15 amino acids. Germline CDR1 and CDR2: SGHVS and FQNEAQ. DNA for the CDR3: TGTGCCAGCAGCCGAGACAGCCTCTCTGGAAACACCATATATTTT. It encodes CASSRDSLSGNTIYF.

This chain uses TRBV6-5 with TRBJ1-2, with D hard to call. CDR1 is MNHEY and CDR2 is SVGAGI in the germline V gene. V was shortened by 5 bases and J by 4 bases, with 11 bases between the two germline ends. CDR3 size: 13 residues. The CDR3: CASSNTLFYGYTF. CDR3 DNA: TGTGCCAGCAGTAATACATTATTCTATGGCTACACCTTC.

The chain couples TRBV3-1 (or the pseudogene TRBV3-2) to TRBJ1-2; no clear D gene. There are 14 residues in the CDR3. Deletions cut 4 bases from V and 0 bases from J, with 9 bases between. Per the germline V gene, CDR1 is LGHDT and CDR2 is YNNKEL (reference sequence). The CDR3 DNA reads as TGTGCCAGCAGCCCGACGGGAGCTAACTATGGCTACACCTTC. As protein: CASSPTGANYGYTF.

The V gene is TRBV6-1, the J gene TRBJ1-1; 11 nucleotides match TRBD1. Germline V lookup: CDR1 MNHNS, CDR2 SASEGT. The ends lost 0 bases at V and 1 base at J; junction bases unmatched: 10. The CDR3 totals 19 residues. The DNA of the CDR3 is TGTGCCAGCAGTGAAGCCCGCGGGACAGGGGGTAGAACGAACACTGAAGCTTTCTTT. This sequence encodes CASSEARGTGGRTNTEAFF.

This clone was detected only once. V and J are TRBV18 and TRBJ2-3; TRBD2 matches at 7 bases. Germline V gives CDR1 KGHSH, CDR2 LQKENI. Germline trimming cut 3 bases from V and 0 bases from J; bases unmatched to any gene: 3. The CDR3 covers 15 residues. The CDR3 nucleotides read TGTGCCAGCTCACCGGTTAGCGGGAGCACAGATACGCAGTATTTT. Its protein is CASSPVSGSTDTQYF.

V and J are TRBV10-3 and TRBJ1-2; the D gene is possibly TRBD1 (5 bases). V was trimmed by 3 bases and J by 8 bases, leaving 13 bases between them. This CDR3 is built from 13 residues. Germline CDR1 is ENHRY and CDR2 is SYGVKD. CDR3 DNA: TGTGCCATCAGTGACAGGGATCTCAGCGGCTACACCTTC. Protein sequence: CAISDRDLSGYTF.

The chain uses TRBV10-3 and TRBJ2-3; 8 bases are shared with TRBD1. The CDR3 loop spans 15 amino acids. With V trimmed by 6 bases and J by 1 base, 6 bases remained unmatched. Germline CDR1 reads ENHRY; CDR2 reads SYGVKD. The CDR3 sequence is CAISPTTGGTDTQYF. The CDR3 DNA follows: TGTGCCATCAGCCCAACGACAGGGGGCACAGATACGCAGTATTTT.

The genes are TRBV6-5 and TRBJ1-2; no reliable D call. This CDR3 contains 13 residues. Germline V lookup: CDR1 MNHEY, CDR2 SVGAGI. The V end lost 6 bases, the J end lost 1 base, and 9 bases lay between the germline ends. The CDR3 here is CASRLQDNYGYTF. CDR3 nucleotide sequence: TGTGCCAGCAGACTCCAGGATAACTATGGCTACACCTTC.

This clone was detected once. V gene TRBV24-1 combines with J gene TRBJ2-2, with 7 bases lining up with TRBD1. Unmatched junction bases numbered 10, after V lost 12 bases and J lost 4 bases. The CDR3 loop spans 14 amino acids. In germline, CDR1 is KGHDR, CDR2 SFDVKD. The CDR3 bases are TGTGCCTCGCAGCCGGGACAGAGCACCGGGGAGCTGTTTTTT. It codes for CASQPGQSTGELFF.

The chain employs TRBV3-1 (or the pseudogene TRBV3-2) and TRBJ1-5; weak D call: TRBD1 (5 bases). The CDR3 length is 15 residues. Deletions cut 0 bases from V and 9 bases from J, with 15 bases between. From germline, CDR1 is LGHDT and CDR2 YNNKEL (reference sequence). The CDR3 loop reads CASSQDVGRVLPQHF. CDR3 DNA: TGTGCCAGCAGCCAAGATGTGGGCAGGGTTCTGCCCCAGCATTTT.

This clone was picked up one time. The chain joins TRBV28 to TRBJ2-2, with 8 nucleotides matching TRBD1. Trimming removed 10 bases from V and 4 bases from J; junction bases left unmatched: 5. Germline V gene lookup returns CDR1 MDHEN and CDR2 SYDVKM. The CDR3 runs to 13 residues. DNA for the CDR3: TGTGCCACCTGGACAGGGTTCACCGGGGAGCTGTTTTTT. The encoded protein is CATWTGFTGELFF.

This chain joins TRBV5-4 and TRBJ1-4; 8 bases line up with TRBD1. The CDR3 sequence is 13 residues long. Germline assignment: CDR1 SGHNT and CDR2 YYREEE (reference sequence). The V and J ends lost 3 bases and 8 bases, in that order; junction bases with no gene match: 3. This chain's CDR3 is CASSWTGSEKLFF. DNA for the CDR3: TGTGCCAGCAGCTGGACAGGGAGCGAAAAACTGTTTTTT.